A selection of T cell receptor beta chains follows, all from one sample in a study of T cell responses to AZD1222 COVID-19 vaccine. Data came from immunoSEQ multiplex PCR; TCRdb stores just in-frame clones and leaves some out. Counted here are around 26,000 clones, 88% occurring once; the ten biggest clones make up roughly 2.5%. This material consisted of peripheral blood, taken 28 days after the second AZD1222 dose. The receptors shown here come from an adult who received the AZD1222 COVID-19 vaccine. Each CDR3 is given with its conserved first and last residue. D genes are given only for firm matches. Some rows have no size entry. The others give once, few or many, or a class for an expanded clone.

v_gene	abundance	j_gene	d_gene	CDR3aa	CDR3nt
TRBV5-1	.	TRBJ1-5	.	CASSLAGRDQPQHF	TGCGCCAGCAGCTTAGCAGGACGGGATCAGCCCCAGCATTTT
TRBV9	.	TRBJ1-2	TRBD1	CASSGGRQGGYGYTF	TGTGCCAGCAGCGGAGGGAGGCAGGGGGGTTATGGCTACACCTTC
TRBV14	.	TRBJ1-3	TRBD1	CASSRTGYSGNTIYF	TGTGCCAGCAGCCGGACAGGTTACTCTGGAAACACCATATATTTT
TRBV12-3/TRBV12-4	.	TRBJ1-2	.	CASSLTVYGYTF	TGTGCCAGCAGTTTGACAGTCTATGGCTACACCTTC
TRBV4-1	once	TRBJ2-5	TRBD2	CASSQEPGTSGGTQYF	TGCGCCAGCAGCCAAGAACCCGGGACCAGCGGGGGGACCCAGTACTTC
TRBV11-2	.	TRBJ2-7	TRBD1	CASSSGTGNYEQYF	TGTGCCAGCAGCTCCGGGACAGGGAACTACGAGCAGTACTTC
TRBV19	.	TRBJ2-1	.	CASRTDAGYEQFF	TGTGCCAGTAGAACGGACGCGGGGTATGAGCAGTTCTTC
TRBV5-8	once	TRBJ1-2	.	CASNNQGPYGYTF	TGTGCCAGCAACAATCAGGGGCCCTATGGCTACACCTTC
TRBV7-2	.	TRBJ2-7	.	CASSLAGGYEQYF	TGTGCCAGCAGCTTAGCAGGGGGCTACGAGCAGTACTTC
TRBV28	.	TRBJ1-1	.	CASVPLTGGLKPEAFF	TGTGCCAGCGTACCGCTGACAGGCGGGTTGAAACCTGAAGCTTTCTTT
TRBV28	.	TRBJ1-2	.	CASSLPGAANYGYTF	TGTGCCAGCAGTTTACCGGGGGCGGCTAACTATGGCTACACCTTC
TRBV29-1	.	TRBJ2-2	.	CSVQQGNTGELFF	TGCAGCGTACAACAGGGGAACACCGGGGAGCTGTTTTTT
TRBV14	once	TRBJ2-5	.	CASSQLSVETQYF	TGTGCCAGCAGCCAACTTAGCGTAGAGACCCAGTACTTC
TRBV4-2	.	TRBJ2-3	.	CASSQADPLTDTQYF	TGTGCCAGCAGCCAAGCAGACCCACTCACAGATACGCAGTATTTT
TRBV7-9	.	TRBJ2-7	TRBD2	CASSPAGGREQYF	TGTGCCAGCAGCCCGGCGGGGGGCCGCGAGCAGTACTTC
TRBV9	.	TRBJ2-7	.	CASSVGADSYEQYF	TGTGCCAGCAGCGTAGGGGCGGACTCCTACGAGCAGTACTTC
TRBV28	.	TRBJ1-6	TRBD1	CASSRGQLPGSPLHF	TGTGCCAGCAGCCGGGGACAGTTACCAGGGTCACCCCTCCACTTT
TRBV4-3	.	TRBJ1-2	.	CASSQDGTQHGYTF	TGCGCCAGCAGCCAAGATGGAACGCAGCATGGCTACACCTTC
TRBV4-3	few	TRBJ2-7	.	CASSQERWGSYEQYF	TGCGCCAGCAGCCAAGAGCGGTGGGGCTCCTACGAGCAGTACTTC
TRBV27	.	TRBJ1-6	TRBD1	CASSSIDRATRGSPLHF	TGTGCCAGCAGTTCGATCGACAGGGCGACCAGGGGTTCACCCCTCCACTTT
TRBV6-1	.	TRBJ1-2	.	CASSEGGLNYGYTF	TGTGCCAGCAGTGAAGGGGGCCTGAACTATGGCTACACCTTC
TRBV4-1	.	TRBJ1-4	.	CASSQGEGIWEKLFF	TGCGCCAGCAGCCAGGGGGAAGGGATTTGGGAAAAACTGTTTTTT
TRBV9	.	TRBJ2-1	TRBD2	CASSVASGGANEQFF	TGTGCCAGCAGCGTAGCTAGCGGGGGGGCCAATGAGCAGTTCTTC
TRBV25-1	.	TRBJ1-3	TRBD1	CASLGQGGNTIYF	TGTGCCAGCCTGGGACAGGGGGGCAACACCATATATTTT
TRBV2	.	TRBJ2-7	.	CASSDVSYEQYF	TGTGCCAGCAGTGACGTCAGTTACGAGCAGTACTTC
TRBV28	.	TRBJ1-6	.	CASSLRGSLNSPLHF	TGTGCCAGCAGTTTGAGGGGCTCTCTCAATTCACCCCTCCACTTT
TRBV21-1	.	TRBJ2-1	.	CASQNGTVYNEQFF	TGTGCCAGCCAGAACGGGACAGTTTACAATGAGCAGTTCTTC
TRBV10-3	few	TRBJ1-6	TRBD1	CAIRDRGLTDSPLHF	TGTGCCATCAGAGACAGGGGGCTTACGGATTCACCCCTCCACTTT
TRBV3-1/TRBV3-2	.	TRBJ2-7	.	CASSQDFGGRTYEQYF	TGTGCCAGCAGCCAAGATTTCGGGGGGCGTACTTACGAGCAGTACTTC
TRBV6-5	.	TRBJ1-4	TRBD1	CATAARGEEKLFF	TGTGCCACAGCCGCCAGGGGGGAAGAAAAACTGTTTTTT
TRBV15	.	TRBJ1-1	.	CATSRKKNTEAFF	TGTGCCACCAGCCGAAAGAAGAACACTGAAGCTTTCTTT
TRBV1	once	TRBJ2-5	.	CTSSQDYRSGVQETQYF	TGCACCAGCAGCCAAGATTATAGGTCAGGGGTCCAAGAGACCCAGTACTTC